This TCR beta chain was recovered during a study of metastatic and nonmetastatic thyroid tumors. At the level of the study: Comparative analysis of repertoires was undertaken across blood and tumor or nodule tissue obtained from malignant and benign thyroid patients. The study, taken as a whole, reports: Reported TCR beta diversity, measured in blood and tumor, was significantly higher for malignant thyroid tumors than for benign nodules.

Patients underwent thyroid surgery, and none had received any treatment before it. With regard to this clone: The antigen remains undetermined.

Study processing details: The distant-metastasis classifier for papillary thyroid cancer was built from CDR3 differences across clinicopathological groups. With MiXCR, TCRdb called clones anew from the PCR reads. It is TCRdb's table, rather than the study itself, that gives the V and J calls and clone size. This table holds approximately 13,000 clones, 23% found once. This sequence originates from a female donor with papillary thyroid cancer or a benign thyroid nodule (not recorded which). Some clones in this sample may be carry-over from other donors' samples. Material for sequencing was adjacent normal tissue.

In DNA, the CDR3 is TGTGCCAGCAGCTCGATACTAGCAGGTTCCTACAATGAGCAGTTCTTC. It encodes CASSSILAGSYNEQFF. This chain joins TRBV11-2 and TRBJ2-1, with a possible D match to TRBD2 (6 bases). Trimming left V 4 bases short and J 1 base short, with 14 bases between. Germline V gene lookup returns CDR1 SGHAT and CDR2 FQNNGV. CDR3 length: 16 residues.